Each of the 11 T cell receptor beta chains below was sequenced from the same sample in a study of CD8+ T cells in alopecia areata. Following RNA extraction, reverse transcription yielded cDNA that acted as the sequencing template. The repertoire was sequenced with immunoSEQ multiplex PCR; TCRdb's copy has only in-frame clones and lacks some. Here the sample spans around 120,000 clones, 47% being singletons. The sample taken for sequencing was NKG2D-low CD8+ T cells sorted from blood. The receptor source for this set is a human donor with alopecia areata.

This clone occurred a few times. J is TRBJ1-2 and V is TRBV29-1, with D possibly matching TRBD1 (6 bases). V was pared by 7 bases and J by 2 bases, with 11 bases between. From germline, CDR1 is SQVTM and CDR2 ANQGSEA. CDR3 length: 12 residues. The DNA for the CDR3 is TGCAGCGCCCGGACAGTAAACTATGGCTACACCTTC. Its translation: CSARTVNYGYTF.

The chain employs TRBV28 and TRBJ2-7; 7 nucleotides align to TRBD1. Germline V CDR1 and CDR2: MDHEN, SYDVKM. The CDR3 runs to 17 residues. J lost 2 bases, V lost 1 base, and 11 bases had no gene match. The CDR3 region has the DNA TGTGCCAGCAGTTTATACTCGGGACAGACCACAGCCTACGAGCAGTACTTC. This codes for CASSLYSGQTTAYEQYF.

This clone was counted only a few times. The rearrangement uses TRBV29-1 and TRBJ1-5; D gene ambiguous. Trimming pared 5 bases from V and 4 bases from J, leaving 9 bases between. The V gene's germline CDR1 is SQVTM and CDR2 ANQGSEA. The CDR3 spans 12 residues. The CDR3 DNA sequence: TGCAGCGTTATTGACGGTAATCAGCCCCAGCATTTT. Translation gives CSVIDGNQPQHF.

The chain uses TRBV14 and TRBJ2-3, with D perhaps TRBD1 (6 bases). Looked up from germline, CDR1 is SGHDN and CDR2 is FVKESK. The CDR3 runs 15 residues. Trimming pared 0 bases from V and 8 bases from J, leaving 15 bases between. CDR3 protein: CASSQDLGAMVTQYF. CDR3 nucleotides: TGTGCCAGCAGCCAAGATCTGGGGGCGATGGTTACGCAGTATTTT.

This clone has at least ten counts. The V gene is TRBV6-4, the J gene TRBJ2-3; 7 bases map to TRBD2. J was trimmed by 5 bases and V by 0 bases; bases with no gene match: 5. CDR3 size: 15 residues. In germline, CDR1 is MRHNA, CDR2 SNTAGT. The CDR3 nucleotides are TGTGCCAGCAGTGACTCGGCTAGCGGAGGAGATACGCAGTATTTT. Translated, it gives CASSDSASGGDTQYF.

This clone was detected only a few times. Within the sample, other DNA sequences also encode this same CDR3. DNA for the CDR3: TGCAGCGTTGTGGGGGACTACGAGCAGTACTTC. The encoded protein is CSVVGDYEQYF. The chain employs TRBV29-1 and TRBJ2-7; D possibly matches TRBD1 or TRBD2 (5 bases each). The ends were cut back, 4 bases at V and 3 bases at J, with 7 bases in the middle. The CDR3 runs 11 residues. Germline-derived CDR1 and CDR2 are SQVTM and ANQGSEA.

This chain connects TRBV30 to TRBJ2-5; 8 bases match TRBD1. There are 14 residues in the CDR3. CDR1 and CDR2 (germline): GTSNPN, SVGIG (reference sequence). Losses at the gene ends were 5 bases for V and 5 bases for J; bases not matched to a gene: 10. The CDR3 nucleotides are TGTGCCTGGGGGAACGGACAGGGAGAGGAGACCCAGTACTTC. It encodes CAWGNGQGEETQYF.

This clone was found once. J is TRBJ2-7 and V is TRBV4-3, with TRBD1 identical over 11 bases. This CDR3 is built from 15 residues. Germline CDR1 is LGHNA and CDR2 is YSLEER. Germline trimming cut 3 bases from V and 0 bases from J; bases unmatched to any gene: 1. The CDR3 DNA reads as TGCGCCAGCAGCCAGGGACAGGGGGGCTCCTACGAGCAGTACTTC. This codes for CASSQGQGGSYEQYF.

The rearrangement links TRBV9 to TRBJ1-2; D remains unclear. CDR3 size: 14 residues. CDR1 and CDR2 from the germline V gene are SGDLS and YYNGEE. The V and J ends lost 1 base and 5 bases respectively, with 12 bases between them. The CDR3 is CASSVPHSEYGYTF. CDR3 coding DNA: TGTGCCAGCAGCGTACCTCACAGCGAATATGGCTACACCTTC. Based on the CDR3 plus reference TRBV9 and TRBJ1-2, the full variable domain is DSGVTQTPKHLITATGQRVTLRCSPRSGDLSVYWYQQSLDQGLQFLIQYYNGEERAKGNILERFSAQQFPDLHSELNLSSLELGDSALYFCASSVPHSEYGYTFGSGTRLTVV.

V gene TRBV30 combines with J gene TRBJ1-5, with D possibly being TRBD1 (6 bases). V shed 3 bases and J shed 2 bases, with 14 bases lying between them. Germline values: CDR1 GTSNPN, CDR2 SVGIG (reference sequence). CDR3 length: 15 residues. DNA of the CDR3: TGTGCCTGGAGCAACGGGGGGCTTGGCAATCAGCCCCAGCATTTT. It encodes CAWSNGGLGNQPQHF.

The chain is built from TRBV23-1 and TRBJ2-7; the D gene could be TRBD1 or TRBD2 (5 bases each). TRBV23-1 is reported as an ORF; its role is uncertain. CDR3 size: 12 residues. Trimming removed 4 bases from V and 6 bases from J, with 10 bases in between. The CDR3 region has the DNA TGCGCCAGCAGTCCTACTAGGGGCGAGCAGTACTTC. As protein: CASSPTRGEQYF.